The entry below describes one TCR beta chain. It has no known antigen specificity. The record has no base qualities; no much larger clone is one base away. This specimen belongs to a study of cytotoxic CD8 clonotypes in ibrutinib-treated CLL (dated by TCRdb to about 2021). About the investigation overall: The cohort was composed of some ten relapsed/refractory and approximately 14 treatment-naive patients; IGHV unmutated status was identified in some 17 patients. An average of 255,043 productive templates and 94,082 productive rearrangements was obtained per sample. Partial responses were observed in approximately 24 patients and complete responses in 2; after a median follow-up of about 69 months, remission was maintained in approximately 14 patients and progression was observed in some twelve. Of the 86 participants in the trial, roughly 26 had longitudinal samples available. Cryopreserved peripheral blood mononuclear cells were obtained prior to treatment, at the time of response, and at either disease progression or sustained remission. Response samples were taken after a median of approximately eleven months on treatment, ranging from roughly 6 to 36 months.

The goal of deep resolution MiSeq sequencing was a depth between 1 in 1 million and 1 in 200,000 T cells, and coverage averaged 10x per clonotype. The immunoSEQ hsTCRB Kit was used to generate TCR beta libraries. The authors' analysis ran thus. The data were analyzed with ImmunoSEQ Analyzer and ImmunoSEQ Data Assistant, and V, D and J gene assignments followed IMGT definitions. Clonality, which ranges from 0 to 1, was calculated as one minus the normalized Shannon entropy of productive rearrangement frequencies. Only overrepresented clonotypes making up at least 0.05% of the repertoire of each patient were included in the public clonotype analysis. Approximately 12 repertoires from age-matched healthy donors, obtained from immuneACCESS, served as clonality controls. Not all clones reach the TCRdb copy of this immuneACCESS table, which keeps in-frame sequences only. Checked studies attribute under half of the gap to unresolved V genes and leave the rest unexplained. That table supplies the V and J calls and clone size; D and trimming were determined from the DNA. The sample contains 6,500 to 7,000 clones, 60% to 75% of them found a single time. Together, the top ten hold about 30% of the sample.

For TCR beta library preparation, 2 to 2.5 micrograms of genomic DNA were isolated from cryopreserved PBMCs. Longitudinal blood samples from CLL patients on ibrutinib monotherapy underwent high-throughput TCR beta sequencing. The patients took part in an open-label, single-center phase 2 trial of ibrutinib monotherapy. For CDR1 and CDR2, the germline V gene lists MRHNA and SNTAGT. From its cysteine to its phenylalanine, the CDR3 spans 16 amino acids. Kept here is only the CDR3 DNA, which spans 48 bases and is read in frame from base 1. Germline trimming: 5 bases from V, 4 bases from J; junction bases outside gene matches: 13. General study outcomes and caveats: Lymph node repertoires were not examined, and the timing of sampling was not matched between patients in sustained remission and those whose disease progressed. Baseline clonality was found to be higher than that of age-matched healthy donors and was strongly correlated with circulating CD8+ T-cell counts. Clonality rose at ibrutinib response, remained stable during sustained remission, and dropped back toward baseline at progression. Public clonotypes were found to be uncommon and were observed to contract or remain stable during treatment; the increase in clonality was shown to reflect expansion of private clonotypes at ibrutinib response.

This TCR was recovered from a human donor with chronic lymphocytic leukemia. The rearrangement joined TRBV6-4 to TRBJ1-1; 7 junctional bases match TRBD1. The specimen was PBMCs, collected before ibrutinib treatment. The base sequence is TGTGCCAGCAGTCCCCGACAGGGATCTCGAAGCACTGAAGCTTTCTTT. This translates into CASSPRQGSRSTEAFF.